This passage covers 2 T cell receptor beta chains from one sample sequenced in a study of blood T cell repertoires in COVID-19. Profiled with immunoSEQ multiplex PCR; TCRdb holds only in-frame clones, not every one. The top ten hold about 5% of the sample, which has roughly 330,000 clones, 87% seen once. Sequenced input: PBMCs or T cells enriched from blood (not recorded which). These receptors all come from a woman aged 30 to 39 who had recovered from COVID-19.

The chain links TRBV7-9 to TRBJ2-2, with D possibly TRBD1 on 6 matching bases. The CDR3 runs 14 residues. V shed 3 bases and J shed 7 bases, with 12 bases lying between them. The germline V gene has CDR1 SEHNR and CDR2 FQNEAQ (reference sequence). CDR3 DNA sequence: TGTGCCAGCAGCTTGGGTCGGGACAACGGGGAGCTGTTTTTT. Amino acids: CASSLGRDNGELFF.

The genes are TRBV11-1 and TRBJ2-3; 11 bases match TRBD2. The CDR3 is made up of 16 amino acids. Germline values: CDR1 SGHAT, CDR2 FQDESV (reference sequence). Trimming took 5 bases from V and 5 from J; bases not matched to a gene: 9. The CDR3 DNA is TGTGCCAGCAGCAATAGCGGGGGGGCTCGTGGAGATACGCAGTATTTT. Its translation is CASSNSGGARGDTQYF.